Shown below are 6 T cell receptor beta chains from a single sample sequenced in a study of PD-1 blockade in classical Hodgkin lymphoma. The repertoire was sequenced with immunoSEQ multiplex PCR; TCRdb's copy has only in-frame clones and lacks some. The data show tens of thousands of clones, with approximately 89% seen just once and about 10% held by the top ten. Relapse after autologous stem cell transplantation occurred in every patient, and brentuximab vedotin exposure varied. The sequencing here drew on peripheral blood mononuclear cells (PBMCs), taken before the second cycle of nivolumab. These receptors were obtained from a human donor with classical Hodgkin lymphoma.

This sequence joins TRBV5-1 and TRBJ2-1, with 7 bases that match TRBD1. The length of the CDR3 is 18 residues. With 3 bases clipped from V and 0 bases from J, the junction kept 12 bases outside the gene matches. Germline lookup yields CDR1 SGHRS and CDR2 YFSETQ. The CDR3 loop reads CASSSLGFRDSSYNEQFF. DNA of the CDR3: TGCGCCAGCAGCTCACTTGGTTTTAGGGACAGCTCCTACAATGAGCAGTTCTTC.

The chain has TRBV5-4 and TRBJ2-5; D gene uncertain. The CDR3 consists of 13 residues. The V end lost 4 bases, the J end lost 1 base, and 8 bases lay between the germline ends. CDR1 is SGHNT, CDR2 YYREEE, per germline (reference sequence). The CDR3, as DNA: TGTGCCAGCAGCCTACAGAGCCAAGAGACCCAGTACTTC. Translating it yields CASSLQSQETQYF.

The chain joins TRBV5-1 to TRBJ2-7; perhaps TRBD1 as D (5 bases). CDR1 is SGHRS and CDR2 is YFSETQ in the germline V gene. Trimming left V 1 base short and J 2 bases short, with 10 bases between. The CDR3 is 14 amino acids. The CDR3 sequence is CASSLSLGAYEQYF. CDR3 nucleotide sequence: TGCGCCAGCAGCTTGTCCTTAGGGGCCTACGAGCAGTACTTC.

The CDR3 coding sequence is TGTGCCAGCAGTTACACGGGACTAGCGGGAGACGATACGCAGTATTTT. Translated: CASSYTGLAGDDTQYF. The chain couples TRBV6-5 to TRBJ2-3; 14 positions agree with TRBD2. The V gene's germline CDR1 is MNHEY and CDR2 SVGAGI. The J segment lost 6 bases and the V segment lost 2 bases, leaving 4 bases of the junction unmatched. The CDR3 loop spans 16 amino acids.

The V call is TRBV7-6, the J call TRBJ2-7; 7 bases fit TRBD2. The junction had 5 bases not matched to a gene; V was cut back by 5 bases and J by 1 base. Germline assignment: CDR1 SGHVS and CDR2 FNYEAQ. This CDR3 spans 14 amino acids. CDR3 in amino acids: CASSRSGTSYEQYF. The CDR3 bases are TGTGCCAGCAGCCGAAGCGGGACGTCCTACGAGCAGTACTTC.

The chain combines TRBV4-1 with TRBJ1-6; D not certain. The CDR3 spans 15 residues. Germline-derived CDR1 and CDR2 are MGHRA and YSYEKL. The V end was cut by 2 bases, the J end by 6 bases, with 11 bases between. The CDR3 coding sequence is TGCGCCAGCAGCCAAACGAGCCTGGGTAATTCACCCCTCCACTTT. This encodes CASSQTSLGNSPLHF.